This TCR beta chain was observed in a study of a mutant IDH1 vaccine in newly diagnosed glioma (dated by TCRdb to the early 2020s). Looking at the study overall: Of the approximately 30 treated patients, around 62% were male and approximately 38% were female, and the mean age was roughly 40 years. Prior to enrollment, standard therapy consisting of radiotherapy alone, temozolomide alone, or radiochemotherapy with temozolomide had been administered to patients, with the combination being received by most patients. Peripheral blood samples were drawn at six visits, namely V03 (baseline), V05, V07, V10, V12 and V13. Longitudinal TCRB deep sequencing was performed for 25 to 30 treated patients wherever samples were available for exploratory analyses.

The germline V gene yields LGHNA for CDR1 and YNFKEQ for CDR2. V loses 1 base, J loses 10 bases, and the germline ends lie 14 bases apart. The CDR3 goes from the cysteine to the phenylalanine over 14 residues. Just CDR3 DNA is preserved here, 42 bases in frame from base 1. Beyond this particular receptor, the publication reports: Availability determined which PBMC samples were chosen for TCRB deep sequencing. Pseudoprogression appeared unrelated to alterations in the top peripheral T cell clonotypes detected by TCRB sequencing. According to the authors, sample limitations meant that analyses of patient blood samples could not be reproduced. Across multiple MHC alleles, vaccine-induced immune responses were seen in 90% to 95% of patients.

In this sample, this clone turned up a few times. This receptor's antigen is unknown. No much larger clone is present one base from it, and per-base qualities are unavailable. The library was built by means of the immunoSEQ multiplex PCR assay. The hsTCRB Kit was used according to the manufacturer's protocol to amplify rearranged TCR beta chain sequences. An Illumina MiSeq was used to sequence the TCRB libraries. On the study's bioinformatics: The kit vendor's proprietary platform handled demultiplexing, trimming and gene mapping. As stored in TCRdb, this immuneACCESS dataset retains in-frame rearrangements with V and J assigned. A fraction of the clones does not appear; measured against another copy, unresolved V genes explain less than half of the discrepancy, and the remainder lacks a known reason. From that table come the V and J calls and clone size; the DNA was used to work out D and trimming. The sample profile shows 98,000 or so clones; 70% to 90% of them were found once. Clones ranked in the top ten supply around 0.6% of the sample.

This sample's time point label indicates: baseline, week 1 (first vaccination visit). According to the study, the label for this sample's treatment or condition signals: pre-vaccination baseline after standard-of-care therapy. Donors had newly diagnosed WHO grade 3 or 4 IDH1-mutant astrocytomas with loss of nuclear ATRX. The samples were drawn from NOA16, a multicentre, single-arm, open-label phase I trial in Germany that tested a mutant IDH1 peptide vaccine in humans for the first time. For immunogenicity testing, the blood drawn at visit V03 was used as the baseline sample. Genomic DNA for TCRB sequencing was extracted from EDTA blood using the DNeasy Blood and Tissue Kit.

The sequence came from a woman between 45 and 60 years old with glioma. The sequencing used PBMCs, collected from a glioma patient treated with radiotherapy, temozolomide or both. The chain is encoded by TRBV4-2 joined to TRBJ2-1; a tentative D match to TRBD2 spans 6 bases. The CDR3 region has the sequence CASSQAGGGNEQFF. The DNA is as follows: TGTGCCAGCAGCCAAGCCGGAGGAGGGAACGAGCAGTTCTTC.